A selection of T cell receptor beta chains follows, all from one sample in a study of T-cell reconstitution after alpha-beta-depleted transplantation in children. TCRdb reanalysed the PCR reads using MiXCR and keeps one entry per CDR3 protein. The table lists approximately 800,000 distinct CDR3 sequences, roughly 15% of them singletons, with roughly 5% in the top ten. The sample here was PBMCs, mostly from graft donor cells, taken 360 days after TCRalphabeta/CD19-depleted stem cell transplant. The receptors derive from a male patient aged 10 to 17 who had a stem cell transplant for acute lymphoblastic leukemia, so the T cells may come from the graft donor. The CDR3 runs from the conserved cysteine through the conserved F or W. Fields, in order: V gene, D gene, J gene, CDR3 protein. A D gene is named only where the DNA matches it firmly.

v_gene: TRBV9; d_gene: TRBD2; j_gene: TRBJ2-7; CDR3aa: CASSEAGGYEQYF
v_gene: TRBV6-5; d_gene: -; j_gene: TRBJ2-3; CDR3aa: CASSYSLRRPTDTQYF
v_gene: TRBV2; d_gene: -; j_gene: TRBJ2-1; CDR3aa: CAGAAHNEQFF
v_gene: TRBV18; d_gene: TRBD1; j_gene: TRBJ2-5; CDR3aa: CASSPETGTETQYF
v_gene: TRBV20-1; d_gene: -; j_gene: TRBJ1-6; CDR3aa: CSARDPQVGVQNSPLHF
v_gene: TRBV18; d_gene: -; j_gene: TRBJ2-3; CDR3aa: CASSPELVSAVRSMYF
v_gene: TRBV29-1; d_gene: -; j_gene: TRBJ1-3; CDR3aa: CSVEGGFSGNTIYF
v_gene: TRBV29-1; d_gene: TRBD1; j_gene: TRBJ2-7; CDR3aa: CSVFPGQGASPSSYEQYF
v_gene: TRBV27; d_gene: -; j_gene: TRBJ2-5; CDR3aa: CASSSDRLVETQYF
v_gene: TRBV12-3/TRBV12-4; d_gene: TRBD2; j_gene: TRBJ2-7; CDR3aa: CASSFTGTSAAYEQYF
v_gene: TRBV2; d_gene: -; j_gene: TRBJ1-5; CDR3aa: CASSPTGISNQPQHF
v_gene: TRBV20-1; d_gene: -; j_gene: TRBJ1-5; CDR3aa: CSASLIGHSNQPQHF
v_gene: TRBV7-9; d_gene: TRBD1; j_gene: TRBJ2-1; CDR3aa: CASSSATRTGPQFF
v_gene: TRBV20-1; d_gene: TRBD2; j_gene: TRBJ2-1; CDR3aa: CSGTSGRSSYNEQFF
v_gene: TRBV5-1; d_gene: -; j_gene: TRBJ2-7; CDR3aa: CASSSTGPPGLGYEQYF
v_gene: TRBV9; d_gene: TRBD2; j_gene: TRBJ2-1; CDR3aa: CASSYSILAGYNEQFF
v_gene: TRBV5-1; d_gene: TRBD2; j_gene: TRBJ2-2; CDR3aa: CASSLPVPGLAGGRANTGELFF
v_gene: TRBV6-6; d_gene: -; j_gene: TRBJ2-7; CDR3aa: CASSLRGGLEQYF
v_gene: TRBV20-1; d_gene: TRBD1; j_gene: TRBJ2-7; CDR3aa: CSAHQDRASSEQYF
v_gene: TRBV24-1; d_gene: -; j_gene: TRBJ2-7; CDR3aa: CATSDPLGGRDPYEQYF
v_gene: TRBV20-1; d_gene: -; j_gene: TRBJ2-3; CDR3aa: CSAPGGPEYSTDTQYF
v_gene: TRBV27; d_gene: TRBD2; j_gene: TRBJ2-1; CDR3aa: CASSQTSATPYNEQFF
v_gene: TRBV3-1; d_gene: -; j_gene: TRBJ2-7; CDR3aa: CASSHGTDYEQYF
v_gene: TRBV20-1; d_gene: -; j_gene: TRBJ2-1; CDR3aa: CSATLIYEQFF
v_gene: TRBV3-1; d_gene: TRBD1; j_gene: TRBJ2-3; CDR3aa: CASSQYSTGGADTQYF
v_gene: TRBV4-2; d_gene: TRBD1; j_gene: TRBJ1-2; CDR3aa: CASTAGQGGTGYTF
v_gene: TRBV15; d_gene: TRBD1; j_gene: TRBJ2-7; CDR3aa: CATSTGTGIYEQYF
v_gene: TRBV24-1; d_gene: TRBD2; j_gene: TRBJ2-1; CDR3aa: CATSDLIAGGNNEQFF
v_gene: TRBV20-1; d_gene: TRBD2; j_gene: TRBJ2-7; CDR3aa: CSALYSGTPSYEQYF
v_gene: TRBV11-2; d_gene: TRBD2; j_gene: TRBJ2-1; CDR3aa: CATSAGLAGVLYNEQFF
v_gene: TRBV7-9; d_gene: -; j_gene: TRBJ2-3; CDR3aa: CASRTFREVLGDTQYF
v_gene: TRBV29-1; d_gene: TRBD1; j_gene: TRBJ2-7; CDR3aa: CSVMGRGTGINEQYF
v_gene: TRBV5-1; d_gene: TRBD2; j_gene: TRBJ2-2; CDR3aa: CASSLGSRAAQREGTGELFF
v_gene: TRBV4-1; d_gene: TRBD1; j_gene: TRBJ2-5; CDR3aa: CASSQVPGGWETQYF
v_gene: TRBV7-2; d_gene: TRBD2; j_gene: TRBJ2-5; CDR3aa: CASSLGPSGYQETQYF
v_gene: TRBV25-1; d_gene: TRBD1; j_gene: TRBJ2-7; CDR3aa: CASSETGGQSYEQYF
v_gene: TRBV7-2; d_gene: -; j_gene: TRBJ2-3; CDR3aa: CASSAGPGTRPDTQYF
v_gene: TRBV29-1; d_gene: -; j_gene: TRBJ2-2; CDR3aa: CSVDERTNTGELFF
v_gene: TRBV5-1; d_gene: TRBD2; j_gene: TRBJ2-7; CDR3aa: CASSFAGLPYEQYF
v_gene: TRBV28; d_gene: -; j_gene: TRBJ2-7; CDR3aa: CASSPSDAYEQYF
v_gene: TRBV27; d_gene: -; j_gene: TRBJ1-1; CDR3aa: CASSLSTGNPEAFF
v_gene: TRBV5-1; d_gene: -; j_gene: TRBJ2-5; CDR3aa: CASSVGQGWGETQYF
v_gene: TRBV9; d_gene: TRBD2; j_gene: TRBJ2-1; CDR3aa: CASSIRGTSGSVTYNEQFF
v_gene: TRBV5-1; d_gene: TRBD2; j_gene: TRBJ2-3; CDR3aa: CASSWLAGLTDTQYF
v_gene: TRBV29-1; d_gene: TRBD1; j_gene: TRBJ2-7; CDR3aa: CSVADRELLHFPHREQYF
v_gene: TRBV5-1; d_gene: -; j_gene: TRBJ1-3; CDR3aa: CASSLGAPERTVDTIYF
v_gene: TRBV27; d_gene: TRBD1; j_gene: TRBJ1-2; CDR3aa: CASSLHFGQGLDYGYTF
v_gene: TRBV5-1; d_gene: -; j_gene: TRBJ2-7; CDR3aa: CASSLDGTYAYEQYF
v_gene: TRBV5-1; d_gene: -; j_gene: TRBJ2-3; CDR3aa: CASRGGETTDTQYF
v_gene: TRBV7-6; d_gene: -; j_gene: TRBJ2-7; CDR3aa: CASSYLRDHLRQYF
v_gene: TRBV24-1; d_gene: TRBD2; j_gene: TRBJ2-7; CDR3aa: CATSESGSSYEQYF
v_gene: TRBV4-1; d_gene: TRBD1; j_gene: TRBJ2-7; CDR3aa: CASSPLIGTGLGEQYF
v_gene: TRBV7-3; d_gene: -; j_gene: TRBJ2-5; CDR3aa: CASLYTWEIRAYQETQYF